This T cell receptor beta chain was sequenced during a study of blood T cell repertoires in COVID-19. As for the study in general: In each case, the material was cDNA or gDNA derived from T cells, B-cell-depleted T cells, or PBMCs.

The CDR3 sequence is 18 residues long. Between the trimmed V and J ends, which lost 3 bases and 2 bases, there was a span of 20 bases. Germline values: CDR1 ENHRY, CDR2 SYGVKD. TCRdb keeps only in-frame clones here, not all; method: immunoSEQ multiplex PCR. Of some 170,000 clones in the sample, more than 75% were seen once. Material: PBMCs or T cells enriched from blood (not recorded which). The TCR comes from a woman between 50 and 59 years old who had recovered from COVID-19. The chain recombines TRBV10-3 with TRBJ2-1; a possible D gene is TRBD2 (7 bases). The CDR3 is CAISEISGWGGAYNEQFF. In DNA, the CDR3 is TGTGCCATCAGTGAAATTTCGGGTTGGGGGGGCGCCTACAATGAGCAGTTCTTC.